This T cell receptor beta chain was captured in a study of post-analysis software for immune sequencing data. Study-wide background: In terms of disease course, relapsing-remitting, secondary progressive and progressive-relapsing multiple sclerosis were included. Findings and caveats of the study: For normalized Chao1 diversity, multiple sclerosis patients scored significantly lower than controls did. Under the F measure, samples that were prepared in one batch clustered strongly together. In patients, TRBV5-6, TRBV5-1 and TRBV20-1 belonged to roughly five TRBV segments found more frequently than in controls.

This CDR3 has 15 amino acids. The V gene's germline CDR1 is SGHTA and CDR2 FQGNSA. J was trimmed by 2 bases and V by 2 bases; bases with no gene match: 3. Comments on this clonotype: Its antigen is unknown.

Unique molecular identifiers featured in each of the TCR beta cDNA libraries. The source material, roughly 0.9 to 11 million T cells, gave rise to 450,000 to 550,000 cDNA molecules. TCRdb called the PCR reads again in MiXCR, with one record for every CDR3 protein. The sample lists roughly 600,000 distinct CDR3 sequences; 44% were seen once. Source material: blood. The chain couples TRBV7-2 to TRBJ2-3, with 8 bases identical to TRBD2. The TCR comes from a girl under 18 with multiple sclerosis. CDR3 region: CASSLRGGNTDTQYF. The CDR3 region has the DNA TGTGCCAGCAGCTTACGGGGGGGAAACACAGATACGCAGTATTTT.